This entry lists 26 T cell receptor beta chains sequenced from one sample in a study of OX40 agonist ivuxolimab in advanced cancers. The library came from the immunoSEQ multiplex PCR assay. Drawn from immuneACCESS, this table holds only the in-frame rearrangements with V and J called that TCRdb kept. Clones are partly lost; checked studies trace under half to an unresolved V gene and leave the rest unexplained. For this sample there are 69,000 or so clones; 85% appear just once. Clones ranked in the top ten supply roughly 0.5% of the sample. The starting material was CD4+ or CD8+ T cells sorted from blood, obtained in a trial of the OX40 agonist ivuxolimab. These receptors all stem from an adult with an advanced solid tumor such as melanoma, head and neck, liver or kidney cancer.

The chain combines TRBV7-2 with TRBJ2-3, with D possibly TRBD2 on 5 matching bases. Germline values: CDR1 SGHTA, CDR2 FQGNSA. The V gene lost 1 base and the J gene lost 3 bases, with 8 bases spanning the gap. The CDR3 contains 14 residues. In DNA, the CDR3 is TGTGCCAGCAGCTTAGTCGCGGGTACAGATACGCAGTATTTT. It translates to CASSLVAGTDTQYF.

The chain couples TRBV5-6 to TRBJ1-2; 11 bases match TRBD1. This CDR3 is built from 15 residues. Looked up from germline, CDR1 is SGHDT and CDR2 is YYEEEE. The ends lost 0 bases at V and 6 bases at J; junction bases unmatched: 4. Written as DNA, the CDR3 is TGTGCCAGCAGCTTGGGTCTGGGACAGGGGGATGGCTACACCTTC. Its protein is CASSLGLGQGDGYTF.

This clone has only a few counts. CDR3 protein: CAWTRQVVTEAFF. CDR3 in DNA: TGTGCCTGGACCAGACAGGTGGTCACTGAAGCTTTCTTT. This chain joins TRBV30 and TRBJ1-1, with D tentatively TRBD1 (6 bases). CDR1 is GTSNPN, CDR2 SVGIG, per germline (reference sequence). V dropped 4 bases and J dropped 4 bases, with 13 bases sitting between them. The CDR3 is 13 amino acids.

The CDR3 is CASSPGTVASTDTQYF. The CDR3 region has the DNA TGTGCCAGCTCCCCCGGGACAGTGGCTAGCACAGATACGCAGTATTTT. The rearrangement uses TRBV18 and TRBJ2-3; 7 bases match TRBD1. Germline loops: CDR1 KGHSH, CDR2 LQKENI. The CDR3 sequence is 16 residues long. J lost 0 bases, V lost 6 bases, and 9 bases had no gene match.

The chain is built from TRBV5-1 and TRBJ1-1; D may be TRBD1 (5 bases). CDR3 length: 15 residues. V was clipped by 4 bases and J by 0 bases, with 13 bases between them. Germline-derived CDR1 and CDR2 are SGHRS and YFSETQ. CDR3 region: CASSLKQALNTEAFF. The CDR3 coding sequence is TGCGCCAGCAGCCTCAAACAGGCGTTGAACACTGAAGCTTTCTTT.

This chain links TRBV29-1 with TRBJ2-7, with 11 bases aligning to TRBD2. The CDR3 loop spans 16 amino acids. Germline V CDR1 and CDR2: SQVTM, ANQGSEA. Losses at the gene ends were 3 bases for V and 4 bases for J; bases not matched to a gene: 11. The CDR3 loop reads CSVDGMGASGRYEQYF. The CDR3 bases are TGCAGCGTTGATGGCATGGGGGCTAGCGGGAGGTACGAGCAGTACTTC.

The rearrangement joins TRBV5-4 to TRBJ2-7; 11 nucleotides line up with TRBD1. Germline loops: CDR1 SGHNT, CDR2 YYREEE (reference sequence). Trimming removed 4 bases from V and 2 bases from J; junction bases left unmatched: 5. The CDR3 has 15 residues. CDR3: CASSAGQGGPYEQYF. CDR3 DNA: TGTGCCAGCAGCGCGGGACAGGGGGGCCCCTACGAGCAGTACTTC.

The chain recombines TRBV2 with TRBJ1-2, with D uncertain. The CDR3 runs 11 residues. V was cut by 3 bases and J by 5 bases, with 4 bases left in between. Per germline, CDR1 SNHLY and CDR2 FYNNEI. CDR3 in amino acids: CASSDRYGYTF. The CDR3, as DNA: TGTGCCAGCAGTGATAGGTATGGCTACACCTTC.

The rearrangement links TRBV11-2 to TRBJ1-2; TRBD1 aligns across 10 bases. V was pared by 1 base and J by 8 bases, with 4 bases of the junction left unmatched. Germline CDR1 is SGHAT and CDR2 is FQNNGV. The CDR3 length is 14 residues. The DNA for the CDR3 is TGTGCCAGCAGCTTAGTGGGGACAGGGGTCGGCTACACCTTC. Protein: CASSLVGTGVGYTF.

The V call is TRBV19, the J call TRBJ2-7; 8 bases are a match to TRBD1. The CDR3 extends over 14 amino acids. CDR1 and CDR2 (germline): LNHDA, SQIVND (reference sequence). Unmatched junction bases numbered 5, after V lost 5 bases and J lost 2 bases. CDR3 coding DNA: TGTGCCAGTAGTGCGATGGACAGGGCCTACGAGCAGTACTTC. Encoded protein: CASSAMDRAYEQYF.

This chain links TRBV7-2 with TRBJ2-5; D not resolved. The CDR3 has 15 residues. Germline V gene lookup returns CDR1 SGHTA and CDR2 FQGNSA. Trimming shortened V by 1 base and J by 5 bases, and 14 bases separated the two germline ends. DNA of the CDR3: TGTGCCAGCAGCTTAGGACGGGCTCCCGTGGAGACCCAGTACTTC. It specifies CASSLGRAPVETQYF. Looking up the rest from reference TRBV7-2 and TRBJ2-5 gives the full variable domain: GAGVSQSPSNKVTEKGKDVELRCDPISGHTALYWYRQSLGQGLEFLIYFQGNSAPDKSGLPSDRFSAERTGGSVSTLTIQRTQQEDSAVYLCASSLGRAPVETQYFGPGTRLLVL.

The CDR3 region has the DNA TGTGCCAGCAGCCAAGTTGCCAACGGGTATAATTCACCCCTCCACTTT. Protein product: CASSQVANGYNSPLHF. J is TRBJ1-6 and V is TRBV14; D call uncertain. Per the germline V gene, CDR1 is SGHDN and CDR2 is FVKESK. V lost 1 base and J 4 bases, leaving 11 bases between the germline ends. The length of the CDR3 is 16 residues.

V is TRBV28 and J is TRBJ2-3; 9 nucleotides align to TRBD2. After removal of 7 bases from V and 6 bases from J, the junction contained 11 bases not matched to a gene. The CDR3 runs to 15 residues. Per germline, CDR1 MDHEN and CDR2 SYDVKM. The CDR3 reads CASMRQGLAGDTQYF. In DNA, the CDR3 is TGTGCCAGCATGAGGCAGGGGCTAGCGGGGGATACGCAGTATTTT.

This clone was found a few times. V usage is TRBV7-6 and J usage is TRBJ2-5, with D hard to call. CDR3 length equals 14 residues. Germline CDR1 SGHVS, CDR2 FNYEAQ. V gave up 5 bases and J gave up 5 bases, with 15 bases separating them. CDR3 nucleotides: TGTGCCAGCAGCCCCCGACTGTTTAGCGAGACCCAGTACTTC. Translation gives CASSPRLFSETQYF. Variable domain in full (rest from reference TRBV7-6 and TRBJ2-5): GAGVSQSPRYKVTKRGQDVALRCDPISGHVSLYWYRQALGQGPEFLTYFNYEAQQDKSGLPNDRFSAERPEGSISTLTIQRTEQRDSAMYRCASSPRLFSETQYFGPGTRLLVL.

The genes are TRBV11-2 and TRBJ1-5, with 9 bases matching TRBD1. Germline V gives CDR1 SGHAT, CDR2 FQNNGV. This CDR3 comprises 15 residues. V shed 5 bases, J shed 5 bases, and the junction held 7 bases outside the gene matches. The CDR3, as DNA: TGTGCCAGCAGCCAGGGGCACAGGGGGCATCAGCCCCAGCATTTT. Protein: CASSQGHRGHQPQHF.

The genes are TRBV9 and TRBJ2-3; 9 positions match TRBD1. Trimming took 4 bases from V and 4 from J; bases not matched to a gene: 13. The CDR3 covers 17 residues. CDR1 SGDLS and CDR2 YYNGEE come from the germline V gene. In DNA, the CDR3 is TGTGCCAGCAGCTTACGTACCGGGACAGGGTACGCAGATACGCAGTATTTT. Protein product: CASSLRTGTGYADTQYF.

The chain joins TRBV7-9 to TRBJ1-3, with TRBD1 matching over 7 bases. The CDR3 is 17 residues long. Trimming removed 7 bases from V and 0 bases from J; junction bases left unmatched: 12. The germline V gene has CDR1 SEHNR and CDR2 FQNEAQ (reference sequence). In DNA form, the CDR3 reads TGTGCCAGCACCCCGAGGACAGGAACAATCTCTGGAAACACCATATATTTT. It specifies CASTPRTGTISGNTIYF.

This chain joins TRBV2 and TRBJ1-2; 9 nucleotides align to TRBD1. CDR1 is SNHLY and CDR2 is FYNNEI in the germline V gene. The CDR3 consists of 15 residues. V lost 6 bases, J lost 5 bases, and 10 bases stayed unmatched. The CDR3 nucleotides are TGTGCCAGCAGCCAAAAGGGGACAGGGATTTATGGCTACACCTTC. This encodes CASSQKGTGIYGYTF. Variable domain in full (rest from reference TRBV2 and TRBJ1-2): EPEVTQTPSHQVTQMGQEVILRCVPISNHLYFYWYRQILGQKVEFLVSFYNNEISEKSEIFDDQFSVERPDGSNFTLKIRSTKLEDSAMYFCASSQKGTGIYGYTFGSGTRLTVV.

This chain uses TRBV20-1 with TRBJ2-2; no clear D. CDR1 and CDR2 (germline): DFQATT, SNEGSKA (reference sequence). The CDR3 consists of 11 residues. Trimming pared 3 bases from V and 3 bases from J, leaving 2 bases between. CDR3 bases: TGCAGTGCTAGTGACACCGGGGAGCTGTTTTTT. It specifies CSASDTGELFF.

CDR3 coding DNA: TGTGCCAGCACCGGGGAGGGGAGGAATTCACCCCTCCACTTT. As protein: CASTGEGRNSPLHF. V usage is TRBV27 and J usage is TRBJ1-6; D perhaps matches TRBD1 (5 bases). This CDR3 region has 14 residues. Germline-derived CDR1 and CDR2 are MNHEY and SMNVEV (reference sequence). V was pared by 7 bases and J by 7 bases, with 14 bases between.

This clone was observed a few times. The CDR3 DNA is TGTGCCAGCAGGATTAGCAATCAGCCCCAGCATTTT. Protein: CASRISNQPQHF. The chain uses TRBV6-1 and TRBJ1-5; D is uncertain. In germline, CDR1 is MNHNS, CDR2 SASEGT. Trimming stripped 6 bases from V and 0 bases from J, with 3 bases between. The CDR3 runs to 12 residues.

The V gene is TRBV6-4, the J gene TRBJ1-1; 8 bases map to TRBD1. The V gene's germline CDR1 is MRHNA and CDR2 SNTAGT. V gave up 5 bases and J gave up 7 bases; unmatched junction bases: 6. This CDR3 has 13 residues. This chain's CDR3 is CASSTDRGREAFF. The DNA for the CDR3 is TGTGCCAGCAGTACCGACAGGGGACGTGAAGCTTTCTTT.

The chain uses TRBV7-2 and TRBJ2-1; unclear D gene. CDR3 length: 15 amino acids. V dropped 0 bases and J dropped 1 base, with 7 bases sitting between them. Germline-derived CDR1 and CDR2 are SGHTA and FQGNSA. The DNA for the CDR3 is TGTGCCAGCAGCTTAGCGACCACATCCTACAATGAGCAGTTCTTC. Its translation is CASSLATTSYNEQFF.

The CDR3 spells CASSSTGGVGYGYTF. CDR3 DNA sequence: TGTGCCAGCAGCTCTACAGGGGGCGTAGGCTATGGCTACACCTTC. The chain recombines TRBV5-6 with TRBJ1-2; TRBD1 matches at 9 bases. Trimming cost V 3 bases and J 4 bases; bases outside gene matches: 7. CDR3 size: 15 residues. Germline V lookup: CDR1 SGHDT, CDR2 YYEEEE.

This chain links TRBV11-2 with TRBJ1-6; TRBD1 might be the D (6 bases). The CDR3 has 15 amino acids. The germline V gene encodes CDR1 SGHAT and CDR2 FQNNGV. Trimming stripped 1 base from V and 9 bases from J, with 13 bases between. CDR3 nucleotides: TGTGCCAGCAGCTTAGCCAGCACAGGGAGTTCACCCCTCCACTTT. Translated, it gives CASSLASTGSSPLHF.

In nucleotides, the CDR3 is TGTGCCAGCAGTGAAGCAGGAGTCCCCCGGGGGACCCAGTACTTC. This encodes CASSEAGVPRGTQYF. The rearrangement uses TRBV2 and TRBJ2-5, with D possibly being TRBD2 (5 bases). The CDR3 loop spans 15 amino acids. V lost 0 bases to trimming and J lost 7 bases, with 15 bases between them. The germline gives CDR1 SNHLY, CDR2 FYNNEI.